This T cell receptor (beta chain) is from a study of Ad26.COV2.S vaccination and SARS-CoV-2 variants. Overall study context: Ad26.COV2.S shots went into the muscle once or twice, 56 days apart.

Trimming removed 6 bases from V and 0 bases from J, with 17 bases in between. The germline CDR1 and CDR2 sequences are MNHNY and SVGAGI (reference sequence). This CDR3 spans 16 amino acids. This clone was detected once. The protocol was immunoSEQ multiplex PCR, while the TCRdb copy is restricted to in-frame clones and leaves out a portion. The sample carries about 350,000 clones, approximately 84% recorded once. Described treatment: roughly 19 received Ad26.COV2.S at low or high dose, single or two shots; five or six received placebo; per-sample allocation not given. Samples came from day 63 after the first vaccine or placebo injection.

The chain links TRBV6-6 to TRBJ1-1; D ambiguous. The source was peripheral blood, collected in a trial of Ad26.COV2.S vaccine versus placebo. The TCR sequence derives from a person aged 18-60 years who received the Ad26.COV2.S COVID-19 vaccine or a placebo. CDR3 region: CASRAWGGELNTEAFF. CDR3 DNA sequence: TGTGCCAGCAGGGCATGGGGTGGGGAGTTGAACACTGAAGCTTTCTTT.